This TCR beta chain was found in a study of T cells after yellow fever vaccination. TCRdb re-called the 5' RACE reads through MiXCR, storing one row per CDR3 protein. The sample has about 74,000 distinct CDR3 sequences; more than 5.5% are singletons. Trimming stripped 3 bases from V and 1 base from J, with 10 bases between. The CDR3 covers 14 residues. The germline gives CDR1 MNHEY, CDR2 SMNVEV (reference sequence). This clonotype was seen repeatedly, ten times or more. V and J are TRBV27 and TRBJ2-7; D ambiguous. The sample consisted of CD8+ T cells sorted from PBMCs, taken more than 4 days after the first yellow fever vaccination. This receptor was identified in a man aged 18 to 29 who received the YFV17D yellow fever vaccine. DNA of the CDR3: TGTGCCAGCAGTTTGAAGGACGGGTCCTACGAGCAGTACGTC. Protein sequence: CASSLKDGSYEQYV.